A single sample gave rise to the 7 T cell receptor beta chains below, sequenced in a study of shared clonotypes between healthy human individuals. The assay was immunoSEQ multiplex PCR, and TCRdb's table has in-frame clones only and misses some. The table records about 1.4 million clones, roughly 95% of them present only once. The sequencing sample was made of naive CD4+ T cells sorted from blood. As for subset: CD45RA+ positively selected. The origin of the receptors is a man aged 30 to 39 in good health.

V usage is TRBV7-2 and J usage is TRBJ2-7; possible D gene TRBD1, 5 bases. The CDR3 spans 13 residues. Germline V lookup: CDR1 SGHTA, CDR2 FQGNSA. Trimming took off 7 bases at V and 0 bases at J, with 10 bases between the two ends. Here the CDR3 reads CASNDGHSYEQYF. CDR3 in DNA: TGTGCCAGCAACGACGGACACTCCTACGAGCAGTACTTC.

This clone occurred once. The V and J genes are TRBV28 and TRBJ1-1, with a possible D match to TRBD1 (5 bases). This CDR3 has 15 residues. Germline CDR1 is MDHEN and CDR2 is SYDVKM. V gave up 6 bases and J gave up 1 base, with 15 bases separating them. The CDR3, as DNA: TGTGCCAGCAGCCGAAGGGGACTTCCGAACACTGAAGCTTTCTTT. Translating gives CASSRRGLPNTEAFF.

This clone was recorded once. The chain employs TRBV5-1 and TRBJ2-7; D is unclear. This CDR3 has 14 residues. Per germline, CDR1 SGHRS and CDR2 YFSETQ. V was trimmed by 4 bases and J by 1 base, leaving 12 bases between them. The CDR3: CASSPPGLSYEQYF. CDR3 coding DNA: TGCGCCAGCAGCCCCCCGGGCCTTTCCTACGAGCAGTACTTC.

This sequence joins TRBV5-1 and TRBJ2-1, with 8 bases aligning to TRBD2. The CDR3 loop spans 15 amino acids. CDR1 and CDR2 (germline): SGHRS, YFSETQ. V was pared by 2 bases and J by 6 bases, with 7 bases of the junction left unmatched. The CDR3 loop reads CASSFGGGLVNEQFF. In DNA form, the CDR3 reads TGCGCCAGCAGCTTCGGTGGGGGACTAGTCAATGAGCAGTTCTTC.

The chain joins TRBV6-1 to TRBJ2-3; tentatively, D is TRBD2 (6 bases). V gave up 0 bases and J gave up 0 bases, with 16 bases separating them. The CDR3 has 18 residues. Germline CDR1 reads MNHNS; CDR2 reads SASEGT. CDR3 protein: CASSEALARGFSTDTQYF. The CDR3 bases are TGTGCCAGCAGTGAAGCCTTAGCGCGGGGTTTTAGCACAGATACGCAGTATTTT.

This clone was recorded once. The V gene is TRBV7-9, the J gene TRBJ2-2; 9 nucleotides line up with TRBD2. Trimming cost V 1 base and J 6 bases; bases outside gene matches: 12. Germline loops: CDR1 SEHNR, CDR2 FQNEAQ (reference sequence). The CDR3 runs to 18 residues. CDR3 residues: CASSLELSGSIWAGELFF. CDR3 bases: TGTGCCAGCAGCTTAGAGCTTAGCGGGAGCATTTGGGCCGGGGAGCTGTTTTTT.

The sample holds one count of this clone. This sequence joins TRBV7-9 and TRBJ2-1; 8 nucleotides agree with TRBD1. The germline V gene has CDR1 SEHNR and CDR2 FQNEAQ (reference sequence). The CDR3 consists of 14 residues. Trimming cost V 5 bases and J 3 bases; bases outside gene matches: 3. DNA for the CDR3: TGTGCCAGCAGCGTGGGACAGGACTACAATGAGCAGTTCTTC. As protein: CASSVGQDYNEQFF.